Sequencing of this T cell receptor beta chain was carried out in a study of identical twins (dated by TCRdb to the mid-2010s). About the full investigation: To test whether fetal clonotypes persist, the study used deep sequencing on TCR alpha and beta repertoires from monozygotic twins, unrelated adults of various ages, and cord blood. To rule out contamination, replicate twin experiments were performed at different times with different library preparation protocols.

With respect to this clonotype: Its binding antigen is unknown. The record has no base qualities; no much larger clone is one base away.

What the authors observed across the whole study: Abundant cord blood beta clonotypes had fewer insertions, young adult naive repertoires showed a similar but weaker trend, and memory repertoires showed no such trend. Conclusions relied on cross-sectional statistical analysis, since the same donors could not be followed over many years. Invariant T cells such as MAIT and iNKT could partly confound zero-insertion analyses, although diverse VJ usage argued against such confounding for most clonotypes. A weaker excess of twin sharing was found in beta out-of-frame sequences because the signal-to-noise ratio was lowered by fewer shared sequences. Recombination models systematically underestimated out-of-frame TCR alpha sharing in monozygotic twins but agreed with sharing between unrelated individuals. Compared with coincidental sharing between unrelated individuals, out-of-frame TCR alpha sequences shared between twins had an excess of sequences with low generation probability.

All donors were healthy Caucasians. The twin cohort consisted of three pairs of female monozygotic twins, all aged roughly 18 to 30 years. RNA for TCR libraries was isolated from peripheral blood mononuclear cells. CDR1 and CDR2 are drawn from the germline V gene: MNHNS, SASEGT. The V end loses 0 bases and the J end loses 13 bases, and a stretch of 15 bases separates them. The CDR3 holds 13 amino acids from the cysteine to the phenylalanine. The retained sequence is limited to the CDR3, 39 bases, with the frame set at the first base. Libraries were prepared through 5' RACE. TCRdb lists the instrument as Illumina HiSeq 2000. Template switching introduced a universal primer binding site; the final cDNA contained a unique molecular identifier, enabling accurate counting of TCR cDNA molecules. Specific primers in the conserved constant-segment region were used to synthesize first-strand cDNA for TCR alpha and beta chains. To control for contamination, every cDNA library was double barcoded, receiving both a SMART-Mk sample barcode and Illumina barcodes. Two successive PCR steps introduced TruSeq adapter sequences along with Illumina sample barcodes. TCR alpha and beta cDNA libraries were sequenced on the Illumina HiSeq platform with custom primers. Per the original workflow: MiGEC processed the raw reads to extract unique molecular identifiers, while MiXCR was used to determine the CDR3 positions. Recombination models were inferred per individual with the repgenHMM and IGoR tools using an EM algorithm. Shared clonotypes were analyzed with the tcR package in R, and sharing was normalized by the product of cloneset sizes. To study raw recombination free of thymic and clonal selection effects, out-of-frame nonproductive sequences were analyzed. TCRdb reprocessing: public reads trimmed at Q25 with fastp, clones called with MiXCR, in-frame beta chains kept. CDR3 protein sequences are deduplicated, and each keeps its most common genes and DNA. The V and J calls here are based on TCRdb, not the publication. The sample records around 570,000 distinct CDR3 sequences, more than 9% of which are singletons. Jointly, the top ten make up 2.5% to 3.5% of the sample.

These data were also filed under a second study, of yellow fever vaccine responses in identical twins. As the second publication notes: The authors reported that the T cell response to vaccination in identical twins appeared partly convergent and partly personalized. In the study, vaccine-responding T cell clones were precisely tracked in identical twins.

Specimen: PBMCs. The chain links TRBV6-1 with TRBJ1-2; no D gene can be assigned with confidence. The origin of this receptor is a woman between 18 and 29 years old in good health. The DNA is as follows: TGTGCCAGCAGTGAAGCGAGACCGGGCGTATTCACCTTC. Protein translation: CASSEARPGVFTF.